The entry that follows covers one T cell receptor beta chain sequence. The antigen it binds to is not known. The library was built by means of 5' RACE. Each TCR library was prepared from around 3,400 ng of total RNA. For each sample, cDNA was synthesized in eight separate reactions using SMARTScribe reverse transcriptase. During cDNA synthesis, template switching introduced unique molecular identifiers that contained a 6-nucleotide sample barcode. Amplification of TCRalpha and TCRbeta cDNA involved two nested PCRs of roughly 16 and 10 cycles, and each PCR was followed by bead purification. Before amplification, the cDNA was both treated with uracil DNA-glycosylase and purified with the QIAquick PCR purification kit. The second PCR was the step at which Illumina TruSeq-compatible adapters and sample-specific barcodes were added. TapeStation and Qubit were used to check library quality and concentration, and about 5 ng of each library was pooled. Sequencing of pooled libraries was carried out on an Illumina HiSeq2500 single-index Rapid Run using 2 x 100 bp reads and custom sequencing primers. Regarding the original processing steps: PCR and sequencing errors were corrected by UMI-based consensus assembly using MiGEC version 1.2.6. V(D)J alignment, clonotype assembly and CDR3 extraction were performed with MiXCR version 2.1.1. To normalise gene usage, clonotype sharing and MAIT/NKT TCR abundance, the analysis used the top 1000, 10 000 and 20 000 clonotypes per sample. Diversity was computed as the inverse Simpson index with the vegan R package after downsampling to 27 000 UMIs. Paired Mann-Whitney U tests on discordant twin pairs were used, with Benjamini-Hochberg multiple-testing correction. TCRdb reprocessed the public reads and reports one entry per CDR3 protein sequence, without DNA. The V and J calls follow TCRdb's processing rather than the paper's. Per the sample table, the count is a few hundred thousand distinct CDR3 sequences. The ten top clones hold 1.5% to 2% of the sample.

This sample stems from a study of monozygotic twins with inflammatory bowel disease (dated by TCRdb to the late 2010s). Context from the whole study: A total of roughly 28 monozygotic twin pairs were included in the full study, comprising nine German pairs (four IBD-concordant, five IBD-discordant) and 19 IBD-discordant Danish pairs. Each individual had, on average, about 151 000 unique TCRalpha sequences and 181 000 unique TCRbeta sequences available for analysis. Disease-associated traits were sought mainly through comparisons between IBD patients and their genetically identical healthy co-twins within discordant pairs. Beyond this particular receptor, the publication reports: A decrease in TCRbeta repertoire diversity, as measured by inverse Simpson index, was observed in IBD patients compared with their healthy co-twins. Different T cell subtypes could not be distinguished in the analysis. Repertoire similarity did not differ between concordant and discordant twins, possibly due to limited statistical power. Differing immunosuppressive treatments among patients may have added background noise and inter-individual variability to the repertoires. The results gave no support for a single strong signal or clonotype linked to IBD. Compared with healthy twins, IBD patients shared fewer clonotypes with other individuals, and the difference was most pronounced in patients with signs of disease activity.

From each donor, a 2.5 ml peripheral blood sample was drawn into PAXgene tubes and stored at -80 degrees C. Without any T cell sorting, total RNA was extracted from whole blood using the PAXgene blood miRNA kit on an automated QIAcube. Peripheral blood from monozygotic twin pairs who were concordant or discordant for inflammatory bowel disease underwent deep TCRalpha and TCRbeta repertoire profiling using unique molecular barcoding. For every twin pair, smoking habits were documented, and each individual was categorised as a current, former or never smoker. The germline V gene (reference sequence) yields DFQATT for CDR1 and SNEGSKA for CDR2. The CDR3, cysteine through phenylalanine, is 15 amino acids long. No DNA sequence is on record.

Sequencing was done on a sample of blood. This TCR came from a human donor with ulcerative colitis or Crohn's disease, or a healthy co-twin of an affected twin (not recorded which). The rearranged segments are TRBV20-1 and TRBJ2-1; TCRdb gives TRBD2 as the D gene, but with no DNA this cannot be confirmed. The CDR3 loop reads CSAPTSGGLYNEQFF.